Below are 20 T cell receptor beta chains sequenced from a single sample in a study of T cell clonotyping in hematopoietic cell transplantation. TCRdb keeps only in-frame clones here, not all; method: immunoSEQ multiplex PCR. Here the sample spans roughly 30,000 clones, around 90% being singletons. Specimen: PBMCs, collected 100 days after allogeneic stem cell transplant. The receptors derive from a female patient aged 50-59 years who had an allogeneic stem cell transplant from a related donor, so the T cells may come from the graft donor. Some clones in this sample may be carry-over from other donors' samples.

DNA of the CDR3: TGTGCCAGCAGTTCAGGGGGTAAACTGTTTTTT. Translation gives CASSSGGKLFF. This sequence joins TRBV2 and TRBJ1-4; 7 nucleotides align to TRBD1. The germline CDR1 and CDR2 sequences are SNHLY and FYNNEI. There are 11 residues in the CDR3. With V trimmed by 5 bases and J by 11 bases, 2 bases remained unmatched. The full variable domain, its missing parts supplied by reference TRBV2 and TRBJ1-4, is EPEVTQTPSHQVTQMGQEVILRCVPISNHLYFYWYRQILGQKVEFLVSFYNNEISEKSEIFDDQFSVERPDGSNFTLKIRSTKLEDSAMYFCASSSGGKLFFGSGTQLSVL.

The chain has TRBV10-3 and TRBJ2-1, with D possibly matching TRBD2 (6 bases). The CDR3 sequence is 17 residues long. Germline CDR1 reads ENHRY; CDR2 reads SYGVKD. Between the trimmed V and J ends, which lost 6 bases and 2 bases, there was a span of 20 bases. The CDR3: CAISPPGVSSPYNEQFF. The DNA for the CDR3 is TGTGCCATCAGCCCGCCGGGGGTTTCCTCCCCCTACAATGAGCAGTTCTTC.

The rearrangement links TRBV11-2 to TRBJ1-5, with 7 bases that match TRBD1. V lost 5 bases to trimming and J lost 7 bases; unmatched junction nucleotides: 14. CDR1 is SGHAT and CDR2 is FQNNGV in the germline V gene. This CDR3 has 16 residues. The CDR3 sequence is CASSRHLQGWIQPQHF. The CDR3 DNA reads TGTGCCAGCAGCCGACACCTACAGGGGTGGATACAGCCCCAGCATTTT.

The chain joins TRBV7-2 to TRBJ2-2; D is unclear. Germline lookup yields CDR1 SGHTA and CDR2 FQGNSA. The CDR3 covers 16 residues. Trimming pared 0 bases from V and 2 bases from J, leaving 10 bases between. Here the CDR3 reads CASSLAILPNTGELFF. The CDR3 DNA reads TGTGCCAGCAGCTTAGCTATACTCCCCAACACCGGGGAGCTGTTTTTT.

This clone was observed a single time. The J gene is TRBJ1-2, the V gene TRBV5-6, with D tentatively TRBD1 (5 bases). The V gene lost 3 bases and the J gene lost 3 bases, with 9 bases spanning the gap. CDR1 and CDR2 (germline): SGHDT, YYEEEE. This CDR3 has 13 residues. The CDR3 region is CASSSGTDYGYTF. CDR3 bases: TGTGCCAGCAGCTCGGGGACGGACTATGGCTACACCTTC. The full variable domain, completed using reference TRBV5-6 and TRBJ1-2, is DAGVTQSPTHLIKTRGQQVTLRCSPKSGHDTVSWYQQALGQGPQFIFQYYEEEERQRGNFPDRFSGHQFPNYSSELNVNALLLGDSALYLCASSSGTDYGYTFGSGTRLTVV.

This rearrangement joins TRBV29-1 to TRBJ1-1; D unclear. V gave up 1 base and J gave up 1 base, with 7 bases separating them. There are 13 residues in the CDR3. The germline CDR1 and CDR2 sequences are SQVTM and ANQGSEA. As DNA, the CDR3 is TGCAGCGTTGAAGGGCACTCGAACACTGAAGCTTTCTTT. It translates to CSVEGHSNTEAFF. Full variable domain (rest looked up from reference TRBV29-1 and TRBJ1-1): SAVISQKPSRDICQRGTSLTIQCQVDSQVTMMFWYRQQPGQSLTLIATANQGSEATYESGFVIDKFPISRPNLTFSTLTVSNMSPEDSSIYLCSVEGHSNTEAFFGQGTRLTVV.

The V and J genes are TRBV5-1 and TRBJ2-7, with TRBD1 matching 7 bases. With 0 bases clipped from V and 7 bases from J, the junction kept 4 bases outside the gene matches. Germline CDR1 reads SGHRS; CDR2 reads YFSETQ. The CDR3 is made up of 13 amino acids. The CDR3 reads CASSLGDSREQYF. The CDR3 region has the DNA TGCGCCAGCAGCTTGGGGGACAGCAGGGAGCAGTACTTC.

V and J are TRBV2 and TRBJ1-1; D is undetermined. The CDR3 runs 13 residues. Germline CDR1 SNHLY, CDR2 FYNNEI. The V end lost 4 bases, the J end lost 4 bases, and 10 bases lay between the germline ends. CDR3 loop: CASSVDPGTEAFF. In nucleotides, the CDR3 is TGTGCCAGCAGTGTAGACCCGGGCACTGAAGCTTTCTTT.

The CDR3 region is CASSPRGTGYTEAFF. The CDR3 nucleotides read TGTGCCAGCTCACCACGGGGGACCGGATACACTGAAGCTTTCTTT. V is TRBV18 and J is TRBJ1-1; a weak D match, TRBD1 (5 bases). Germline lookup yields CDR1 KGHSH and CDR2 LQKENI. The CDR3 loop spans 15 amino acids. V was cut by 1 base and J by 3 bases, with 12 bases left in between.

This CDR3 reads CASLPRGRGIDTQYF. The CDR3 coding sequence is TGTGCCAGCCTACCTCGAGGGAGGGGAATAGATACGCAGTATTTT. The genes are TRBV27 and TRBJ2-3; 7 nucleotides line up with TRBD2. V dropped 8 bases and J dropped 5; count of bases not matched to a gene: 13. CDR1 MNHEY and CDR2 SMNVEV come from the germline V gene (reference sequence). The CDR3 spans 15 residues.

The chain recombines TRBV7-2 with TRBJ1-3; D remains unclear. CDR1 is SGHTA and CDR2 is FQGNSA in the germline V gene. This CDR3 is 13 amino acids long. Deletions cut 5 bases from V and 10 bases from J, with 15 bases between. The CDR3: CASSLAAAKTIYF. DNA of the CDR3: TGTGCCAGCAGCCTGGCGGCGGCAAAGACCATATATTTT.

V is TRBV4-2 and J is TRBJ2-7; TRBD1 matches 9 bases. CDR3 length: 16 residues. The junction had 8 bases not matched to a gene; V was cut back by 1 base and J by 4 bases. In germline, CDR1 is LGHNA, CDR2 YNFKEQ. The CDR3 here is CASSQGAGTGLYEQYF. CDR3 bases: TGTGCCAGCAGCCAAGGAGCTGGGACAGGGCTATACGAGCAGTACTTC.

This chain uses TRBV9 with TRBJ1-1; D ambiguous. The germline CDR1 and CDR2 sequences are SGDLS and YYNGEE. This CDR3 has 13 residues. V lost 4 bases and J 0 bases, leaving 7 bases between the germline ends. The CDR3 coding sequence is TGTGCCAGCAGCCTAGAGGTGAACACTGAAGCTTTCTTT. Protein sequence: CASSLEVNTEAFF.

The rearrangement links TRBV10-1 to TRBJ2-7; TRBD1 aligns across 9 bases. Germline V lookup: CDR1 WNHNN, CDR2 SYGVQD (reference sequence). V trimming: 6 bases; J trimming: 3 bases; junction bases outside the gene matches: 3. The CDR3 is 13 amino acids. The CDR3: CASRGQGHYEQYF. The CDR3 coding sequence is TGCGCCAGCAGAGGACAGGGGCACTACGAGCAGTACTTC.

V and J are TRBV15 and TRBJ1-3; a possible D gene is TRBD1 (5 bases). The CDR3 is 15 amino acids. The germline V gene encodes CDR1 LNHNV and CDR2 YYDKDF (reference sequence). Trimming left V 0 bases short and J 9 bases short, with 15 bases between. This CDR3 reads CATSREAASGGTIYF. CDR3 coding DNA: TGTGCCACCAGCAGAGAGGCGGCGTCCGGGGGCACCATATATTTT.

The chain has TRBV2 and TRBJ2-2; D might be TRBD1 (5 bases). The CDR3 spans 12 residues. Looked up from germline, CDR1 is SNHLY and CDR2 is FYNNEI. Trimming pared 6 bases from V and 7 bases from J, leaving 9 bases between. In nucleotides, the CDR3 is TGTGCCAGCAGGATAACAGGCGGGGAGCTGTTTTTT. Translation gives CASRITGGELFF. The full variable domain, in which reference TRBV2 and TRBJ2-2 provide the parts outside the CDR3, is EPEVTQTPSHQVTQMGQEVILRCVPISNHLYFYWYRQILGQKVEFLVSFYNNEISEKSEIFDDQFSVERPDGSNFTLKIRSTKLEDSAMYFCASRITGGELFFGEGSRLTVL.

V gene TRBV5-5 combines with J gene TRBJ1-1; D is possibly TRBD1 (6 bases). V was clipped by 0 bases and J by 3 bases, with 9 bases between them. Germline CDR1 reads SGHKS; CDR2 reads YYEKEE (reference sequence). The CDR3 contains 14 residues. The CDR3 DNA sequence: TGTGCCAGCAGCTTGGGCAGGGGCGACACTGAAGCTTTCTTT. This codes for CASSLGRGDTEAFF.

The gene calls are TRBV4-3 and TRBJ1-2; weak D call: TRBD1 (5 bases). With 0 bases removed from V and 6 bases from J, the gap between germline ends came to 8 bases. The CDR3 contains 13 residues. Germline V gene data show CDR1 as LGHNA and CDR2 as YSLEER. The CDR3 DNA reads TGCGCCAGCAGCCAAGACAGGGATCATGGCTACACCTTC. Translated: CASSQDRDHGYTF.

This chain uses TRBV6-5 with TRBJ1-3; tentative D call: TRBD1 (6 bases). The CDR3 sequence is 15 residues long. The germline V and J ends were trimmed by 7 bases and 0 bases, with 13 bases remaining between them. In germline, CDR1 is MNHEY, CDR2 SVGAGI. The CDR3 DNA follows: TGTGCCAGCAAGCCAGGGGCCAGCTCTGGAAACACCATATATTTT. This codes for CASKPGASSGNTIYF.

This chain links TRBV19 with TRBJ2-7, with D uncertain. Trimming stripped 8 bases from V and 0 bases from J, with 14 bases between. The CDR3 is made up of 14 amino acids. The germline V gene has CDR1 LNHDA and CDR2 SQIVND (reference sequence). Written as DNA, the CDR3 is TGTGCCAGTTCCACAGCGTCAAGCTCCTACGAGCAGTACTTC. Translated, it gives CASSTASSSYEQYF.